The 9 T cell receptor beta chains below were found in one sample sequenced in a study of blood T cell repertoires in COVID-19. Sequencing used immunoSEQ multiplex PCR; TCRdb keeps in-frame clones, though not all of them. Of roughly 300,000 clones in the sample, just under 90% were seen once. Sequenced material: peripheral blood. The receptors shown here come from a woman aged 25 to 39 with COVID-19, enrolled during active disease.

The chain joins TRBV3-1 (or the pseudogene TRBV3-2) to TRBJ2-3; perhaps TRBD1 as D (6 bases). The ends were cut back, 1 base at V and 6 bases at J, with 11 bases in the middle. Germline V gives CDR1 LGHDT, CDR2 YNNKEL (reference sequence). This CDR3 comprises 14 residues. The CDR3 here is CASSQGAGEDTQYF. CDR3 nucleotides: TGTGCCAGCAGCCAAGGGGCAGGGGAGGATACGCAGTATTTT.

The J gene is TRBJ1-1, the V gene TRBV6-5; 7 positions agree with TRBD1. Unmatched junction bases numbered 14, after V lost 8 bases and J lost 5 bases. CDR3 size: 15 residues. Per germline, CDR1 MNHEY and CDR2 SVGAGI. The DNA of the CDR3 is TGTGCCAGCGGGTCAGGGGGGTCGTGGGAGACTGAAGCTTTCTTT. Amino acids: CASGSGGSWETEAFF.

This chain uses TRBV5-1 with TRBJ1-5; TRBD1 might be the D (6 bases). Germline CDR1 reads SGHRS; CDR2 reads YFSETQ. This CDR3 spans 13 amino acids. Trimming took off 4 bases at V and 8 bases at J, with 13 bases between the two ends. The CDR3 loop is CASSSGGGEPQHF. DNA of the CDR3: TGCGCCAGCAGCAGCGGGGGCGGGGAGCCCCAGCATTTT.

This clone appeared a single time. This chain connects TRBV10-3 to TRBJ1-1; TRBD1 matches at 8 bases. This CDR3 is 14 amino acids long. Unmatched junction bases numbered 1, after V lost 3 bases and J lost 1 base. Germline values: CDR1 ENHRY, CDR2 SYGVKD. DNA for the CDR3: TGTGCCATCAGTGACGGGACAGGGAACACTGAAGCTTTCTTT. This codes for CAISDGTGNTEAFF.

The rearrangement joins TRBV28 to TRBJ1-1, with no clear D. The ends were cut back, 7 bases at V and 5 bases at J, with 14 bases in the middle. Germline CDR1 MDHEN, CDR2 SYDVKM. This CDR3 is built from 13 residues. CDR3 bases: TGTGCCAGCATCTTTACCTACGGTACTGAAGCTTTCTTT. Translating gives CASIFTYGTEAFF.

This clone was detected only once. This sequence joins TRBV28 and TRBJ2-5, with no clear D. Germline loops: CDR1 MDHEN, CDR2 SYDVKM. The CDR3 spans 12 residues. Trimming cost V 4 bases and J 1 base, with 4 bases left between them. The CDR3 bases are TGTGCCAGCAGTTCGGTCCAAGAGACCCAGTACTTC. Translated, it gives CASSSVQETQYF.

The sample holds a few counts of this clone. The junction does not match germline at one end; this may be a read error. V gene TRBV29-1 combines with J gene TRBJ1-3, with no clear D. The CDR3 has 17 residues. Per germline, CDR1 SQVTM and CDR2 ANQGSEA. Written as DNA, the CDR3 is TGCAGCGCTGAATTGACCCCGACTGCTAGCTCTGGAAACACCATATATTTT. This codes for CSAELTPTASSGNTIYF.

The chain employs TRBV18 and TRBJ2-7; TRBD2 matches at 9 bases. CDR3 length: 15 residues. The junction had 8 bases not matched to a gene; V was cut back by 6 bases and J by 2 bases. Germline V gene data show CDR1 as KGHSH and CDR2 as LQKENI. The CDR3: CASSPSGDQTYEQYF. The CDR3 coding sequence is TGTGCCAGCTCCCCTAGCGGGGATCAAACCTACGAGCAGTACTTC.

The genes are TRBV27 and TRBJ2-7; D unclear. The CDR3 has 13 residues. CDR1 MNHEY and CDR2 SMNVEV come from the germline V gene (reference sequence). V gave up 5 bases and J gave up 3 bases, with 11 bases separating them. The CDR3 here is CASSPASRYEQYV. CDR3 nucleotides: TGTGCCAGCAGTCCAGCGAGTCGCTACGAGCAGTACGTC.